These 30 T cell receptor beta chains were sequenced from one sample in a study of metastatic and nonmetastatic thyroid tumors (TCRdb year 2020). No patient had received any treatment before thyroid surgery. The library was produced with PCR. The sample was run on an Illumina HiSeq 4000. The public reads were run again by TCRdb, first through fastp at Q25 and then through MiXCR, and only productive beta chains were kept. A total of approximately 26,000 clones appear in this sample, 10% to 15% of them only once. Around 5% of the sample goes to the ten largest clones. Source material: blood. The source of these receptors is a female donor with papillary thyroid cancer or a benign thyroid nodule (not recorded which). Some clones in this sample may be carry-over from other donors' samples.

This sequence joins TRBV20-1 and TRBJ1-5; D is perhaps TRBD1 (5 bases). Trimming removed 2 bases at V and 6 bases at J, with 20 bases between. The CDR3 covers 16 residues. CDR1 is DFQATT, CDR2 SNEGSKA, per germline (reference sequence). In nucleotides, the CDR3 is TGCAGTGCTAGAAGTCGGGCGGGGGATGGTGGTCAGCCCCAGCATTTT. It codes for CSARSRAGDGGQPQHF.

This clone turned up a few times. A much larger clone differs by one base, so this may be a read error. The sample has other DNA sequences that encode this CDR3 too. The chain uses TRBV20-1 and TRBJ1-1; TRBD1 matches 7 bases. CDR1 and CDR2 from the germline V gene are DFQATT and SNEGSKA (reference sequence). The CDR3 contains 14 residues. V was clipped by 3 bases and J by 0 bases; unmatched bases: 4. The CDR3: CSARGGTVNTEAFF. DNA for the CDR3: TGCAGTGCTAGGGGGGGGACAGTGAACACTGAAGCTTTCTTT.

Regarding this clone: The junction shows a germline mismatch at one end, possibly a read error. The V and J genes are TRBV9 and TRBJ2-3, with 8 positions matching TRBD2. This CDR3 contains 17 residues. The germline CDR1 and CDR2 sequences are SGDLS and YYNGEE. CDR3 bases: TGTGCCAGCAGAGTAGATCGAGCGGGAGTCGGGACAGATACGCAGTATTTT. Its protein product is CASRVDRAGVGTDTQYF.

This clone was recorded many times. The V and J genes are TRBV12-5 and TRBJ2-3, with a weak D call TRBD2 (6 bases). Looked up from germline, CDR1 is LGHNT and CDR2 is FRNRAP. With 1 base removed from V and 1 base from J, the gap between germline ends came to 15 bases. This CDR3 is built from 17 residues. Written as DNA, the CDR3 is TGTGCTAGTGGTTTGGCCTACGGGGGAAACGGCACAGATACGCAGTATTTT. Amino acids: CASGLAYGGNGTDTQYF.

This clone came up a few times. It may be a read error: a sequence one base away is much more abundant. This chain connects TRBV15 to TRBJ2-7; the D is unclear. The CDR3 contains 11 residues. Trimming took off 7 bases at V and 6 bases at J, with 10 bases between the two ends. Germline loops: CDR1 LNHNV, CDR2 YYDKDF (reference sequence). Written as DNA, the CDR3 is TGTGCCACCATTTATACCGGCGAGCAGTACTTC. Amino acid sequence: CATIYTGEQYF.

In its sample, this clone was seen many times. The chain has TRBV3-1 and TRBJ1-2, with D hard to call. Trimming stripped 4 bases from V and 3 bases from J, with 9 bases between. The germline V gene encodes CDR1 LGHDT and CDR2 YNNKEL (reference sequence). The CDR3 contains 13 residues. The DNA of the CDR3 is TGTGCCAGCAGCCCCCGGCAGTACTATGGCTACACCTTC. Amino acids: CASSPRQYYGYTF.

In this sample, this clone is medium-sized. CDR3: CSALNRGRSPREQYF. In DNA, the CDR3 is TGCAGTGCGCTGAACAGGGGGCGCAGCCCCCGGGAGCAGTACTTC. The chain has TRBV20-1 and TRBJ2-7, with 9 bases fitting TRBD1. Germline V gene data show CDR1 as DFQATT and CDR2 as SNEGSKA (reference sequence). With V trimmed by 6 bases and J by 7 bases, 16 bases remained unmatched. CDR3 length: 15 residues.

This chain joins TRBV5-4 and TRBJ1-4, with D hard to call. The germline V gene has CDR1 SGHNT and CDR2 YYREEE (reference sequence). V shed 2 bases and J shed 0 bases, with 11 bases lying between them. The CDR3 is 16 residues long. This CDR3 is CASSFRTTTTNEKLFF. In DNA, the CDR3 is TGTGCCAGCAGCTTCCGGACGACCACAACTAATGAAAAACTGTTTTTT.

In its sample, this clone was seen many times. This sequence joins TRBV14 and TRBJ2-1; either TRBD1 or TRBD2 may supply D (5 bases each). Trimming took off 5 bases at V and 8 bases at J, with 22 bases between the two ends. This CDR3 comprises 16 residues. The germline V gene has CDR1 SGHDN and CDR2 FVKESK. The CDR3 DNA follows: TGTGCCAGCAGCTTCCTTGACTACACCCGAGGGGATGAGCAGTTCTTC. It codes for CASSFLDYTRGDEQFF.

This clone is medium-sized (0.01 to 0.1%) within its sample. The rearrangement uses TRBV7-9 and TRBJ2-2; D may be TRBD1 or TRBD2 (5 bases each). V gave up 5 bases and J gave up 5 bases, with 24 bases separating them. This CDR3 spans 18 amino acids. Per the germline V gene, CDR1 is SEHNR and CDR2 is FQNEAQ (reference sequence). CDR3 nucleotide sequence: TGTGCCAGCAGCCAGTGGGACCCCCACCGCCCGGGTACCGGGGAGCTGTTTTTT. Its translation is CASSQWDPHRPGTGELFF. The full variable domain, rest sourced from reference TRBV7-9 and TRBJ2-2, is DTGVSQNPRHKITKRGQNVTFRCDPISEHNRLYWYRQTLGQGPEFLTYFQNEAQLEKSRLLSDRFSAERPKGSFSTLEIQRTEQGDSAMYLCASSQWDPHRPGTGELFFGEGSRLTVL.

V is TRBV3-1 and J is TRBJ1-2; TRBD1 aligns across 11 bases. The CDR3 contains 15 residues. After removal of 6 bases from V and 2 bases from J, the junction contained 5 bases not matched to a gene. Germline V CDR1 and CDR2: LGHDT, YNNKEL (reference sequence). The CDR3 sequence: CASSSGQGANYGYTF. The CDR3 nucleotides are TGTGCCAGCAGTAGTGGACAGGGGGCCAACTATGGCTACACCTTC.

This clone was observed many times. This chain links TRBV10-3 with TRBJ1-6; perhaps TRBD1 as D (6 bases). V shed 7 bases and J shed 6 bases, with 10 bases lying between them. Per germline, CDR1 ENHRY and CDR2 SYGVKD. This CDR3 is built from 13 residues. The CDR3 DNA reads TGTGCCATCAACCAGGGGATTAATTCACCCCTCCACTTT. It codes for CAINQGINSPLHF.

In its sample, this clone was seen a few times. The sample carries other DNA sequences with the same CDR3. This chain joins TRBV27 and TRBJ2-2; D call uncertain. This CDR3 region has 12 residues. The V end was cut by 6 bases, the J end by 8 bases, with 10 bases between. Germline V lookup: CDR1 MNHEY, CDR2 SMNVEV (reference sequence). Written as DNA, the CDR3 is TGTGCCAGCAGACCCCCAGGAGGGGAGCTGTTTTTT. Amino acids: CASRPPGGELFF.

This clone was found many times. This chain uses TRBV6-1 with TRBJ1-4; D is perhaps TRBD1 (5 bases). CDR1 is MNHNS and CDR2 is SASEGT in the germline V gene. With 6 bases removed from V and 2 bases from J, the gap between germline ends came to 22 bases. The CDR3 runs to 18 residues. The CDR3 loop reads CASSPLPSGAGTNEKLFF. CDR3 DNA sequence: TGTGCCAGCAGCCCTCTCCCCAGCGGGGCAGGGACTAATGAAAAACTGTTTTTT.

This clone was seen many times. V gene TRBV30 combines with J gene TRBJ1-5; weak D call: TRBD1 (5 bases). Germline V gene sequence: CDR1 GTSNPN, CDR2 SVGIG (reference sequence). CDR3 size: 13 residues. V lost 7 bases and J 2 bases, leaving 12 bases between the germline ends. The CDR3 nucleotides are TGTGCCTTCCAAGGGGCAGGCAATCAGCCCCAGCATTTT. Protein sequence: CAFQGAGNQPQHF.

This clone was picked up a small number of times. The rearrangement joins TRBV12-3 or TRBV12-4 to TRBJ2-7; 9 bases line up with TRBD2. The CDR3 length is 14 residues. The J segment lost 2 bases and the V segment lost 5 bases, leaving 4 bases of the junction unmatched. The CDR3 spells CASSRTSETYEQYF. For the CDR3, the DNA is TGTGCCAGCAGTCGGACTAGCGAAACCTACGAGCAGTACTTC.

Ten or more counts support this clone. This chain uses TRBV10-2 with TRBJ2-1, with TRBD1 identical over 9 bases. The ends lost 5 bases at V and 3 bases at J; junction bases unmatched: 5. Germline CDR1 reads WSHSY; CDR2 reads SAAADI. This CDR3 has 15 amino acids. This chain's CDR3 is CASSRGQGHYNEQFF. The DNA of the CDR3 is TGCGCCAGCAGTCGCGGACAGGGGCACTACAATGAGCAGTTCTTC.

The table lists this clone with many counts. The J gene is TRBJ1-2, the V gene TRBV19; no reliable D call. CDR1 and CDR2 (germline): LNHDA, SQIVND (reference sequence). The CDR3 loop spans 17 amino acids. Trimming stripped 5 bases from V and 1 base from J, with 20 bases between. This CDR3 reads CASSLRRTGFNNYGYTF. The CDR3 nucleotides read TGTGCCAGTAGTCTTCGAAGGACGGGTTTCAATAACTATGGCTACACCTTC.

This clone was seen many times. The chain uses TRBV18 and TRBJ2-7; perhaps TRBD1 as D (6 bases). The germline V gene has CDR1 KGHSH and CDR2 LQKENI. V was clipped by 2 bases and J by 6 bases, with 17 bases between them. CDR3 length equals 15 residues. The CDR3 loop reads CASSPGGRANGEQYF. DNA of the CDR3: TGTGCCAGCTCACCAGGGGGCAGGGCGAACGGCGAGCAGTACTTC.

This clone was counted at least ten times. The sample has other DNA sequences that encode this CDR3 too. This chain connects TRBV28 to TRBJ2-3; 12 bases are shared with TRBD2. Per germline, CDR1 MDHEN and CDR2 SYDVKM. J lost 5 bases, V lost 5 bases, and 8 bases had no gene match. There are 16 residues in the CDR3. CDR3 amino acids: CASSASSGRARDTQYF. The CDR3 DNA sequence: TGTGCCAGCAGTGCCTCTAGCGGGAGGGCCCGAGATACGCAGTATTTT.

This clone qualifies as medium-sized. The V gene is TRBV30, the J gene TRBJ2-7; a weak D match, TRBD2 (7 bases). Germline CDR1 and CDR2: GTSNPN and SVGIG (reference sequence). V was clipped by 3 bases and J by 6 bases, with 9 bases between them. The CDR3 is 11 amino acids. The DNA of the CDR3 is TGTGCCTGGAGGAGGGGGGGCGAGCAGTACTTC. Translation: CAWRRGGEQYF.

This clone has at least ten counts. The gene calls are TRBV6-1 and TRBJ1-1; the match to TRBD1 covers 7 bases. The CDR3 is 14 residues long. The V gene end was trimmed by 6 bases and the J gene end by 3 bases; junction bases not matched to a gene: 7. CDR1 and CDR2 from the germline V gene are MNHNS and SASEGT. CDR3 protein: CASRVTGSYTEAFF. CDR3 DNA sequence: TGTGCCAGCAGGGTGACAGGGTCCTACACTGAAGCTTTCTTT.

This clone has just a few counts. The genes are TRBV2 and TRBJ2-7; D ambiguous. Germline loops: CDR1 SNHLY, CDR2 FYNNEI. The CDR3 covers 14 residues. Trimming took 1 base from V and 3 from J, leaving 10 bases between them. The CDR3 protein is CASSEEGWGYEQYF. The CDR3 DNA reads TGTGCCAGCAGTGAAGAAGGGTGGGGCTACGAGCAGTACTTC. The full variable domain, in which reference TRBV2 and TRBJ2-7 provide the parts outside the CDR3, is EPEVTQTPSHQVTQMGQEVILRCVPISNHLYFYWYRQILGQKVEFLVSFYNNEISEKSEIFDDQFSVERPDGSNFTLKIRSTKLEDSAMYFCASSEEGWGYEQYFGPGTRLTVT.

This clone was counted ten times or more. The rearrangement links TRBV12-3 or TRBV12-4 to TRBJ2-1, with 8 bases that match TRBD2. This CDR3 is 14 amino acids long. Losses at the gene ends were 7 bases for V and 5 bases for J; bases not matched to a gene: 7. The CDR3 here is CASTIAGINNEQFF. CDR3 in DNA: TGTGCCAGCACCATAGCGGGGATAAACAATGAGCAGTTCTTC.

This clone was picked up many times. The chain links TRBV6-1 to TRBJ1-1, with 11 bases identical to TRBD1. V gave up 5 bases and J gave up 6 bases; unmatched junction bases: 5. Germline CDR1 MNHNS, CDR2 SASEGT. This CDR3 is built from 14 residues. CDR3: CASSRGQGAAEAFF. For the CDR3, the DNA is TGTGCCAGCAGTCGTGGACAGGGGGCAGCTGAAGCTTTCTTT.

This clone was seen ten or more times. The rearrangement uses TRBV28 and TRBJ2-7; a possible D gene is TRBD2 (6 bases). The V gene lost 3 bases and the J gene lost 0 bases, with 12 bases spanning the gap. The CDR3 extends over 15 amino acids. CDR1 is MDHEN, CDR2 SYDVKM, per germline. The CDR3: CASSFLPTSSYEQYF. The CDR3 DNA reads as TGTGCCAGCAGTTTCCTACCGACTAGCTCCTACGAGCAGTACTTC.

This clone was detected a few times. The CDR3 sequence is CASSYSVLPSSYEQYF. For the CDR3, the DNA is TGTGCCAGCAGTTACTCAGTGCTCCCGAGCTCCTACGAGCAGTACTTC. The V and J genes are TRBV6-2 or TRBV6-3 and TRBJ2-7; D gene uncertain. V lost 0 bases and J lost 0, with 12 bases in between. The CDR3 totals 16 residues. In germline, CDR1 is MNHEY, CDR2 SVGEGT.

This clone has at least ten counts. This chain uses TRBV18 with TRBJ1-3; D uncertain. V was trimmed by 3 bases and J by 0 bases, leaving 18 bases between them. This CDR3 contains 18 residues. Germline-derived CDR1 and CDR2 are KGHSH and LQKENI. DNA of the CDR3: TGTGCCAGCTCACCCCGGCAGGTTCAGCCCGGCTCTGGAAACACCATATATTTT. It codes for CASSPRQVQPGSGNTIYF.

This clone was seen at least ten times. V gene TRBV20-1 combines with J gene TRBJ2-3, with D uncertain. The CDR3 contains 11 residues. Trimming left V 7 bases short and J 0 bases short, with 5 bases between. Per germline, CDR1 DFQATT and CDR2 SNEGSKA (reference sequence). CDR3 in DNA: TGCAGTGTCGGTAGCACAGATACGCAGTATTTT. Protein: CSVGSTDTQYF.

This clone was recorded at least ten times. The CDR3 protein is CASTNVGAQGGYIQYF. The CDR3 nucleotides are TGTGCCAGTACCAATGTAGGGGCCCAGGGCGGGTATATTCAGTACTTC. This sequence joins TRBV19 and TRBJ2-4; D could derive from TRBD1 or TRBD2 (5 bases each). The CDR3 contains 16 residues. Per the germline V gene, CDR1 is LNHDA and CDR2 is SQIVND (reference sequence). V lost 7 bases, J lost 10 bases, and 26 bases lay in between.